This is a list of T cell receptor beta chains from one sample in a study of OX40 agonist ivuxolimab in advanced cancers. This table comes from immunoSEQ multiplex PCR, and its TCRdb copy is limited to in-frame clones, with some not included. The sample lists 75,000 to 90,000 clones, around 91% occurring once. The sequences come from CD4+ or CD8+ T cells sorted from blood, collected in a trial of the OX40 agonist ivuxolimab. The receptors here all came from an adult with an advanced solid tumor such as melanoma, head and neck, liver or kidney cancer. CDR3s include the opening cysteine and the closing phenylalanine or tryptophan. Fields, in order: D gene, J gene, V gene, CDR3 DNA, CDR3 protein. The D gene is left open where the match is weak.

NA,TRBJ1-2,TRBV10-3,TGTGCCACAAAGCCCGGGACACTCTATGGCTACACCTTC,CATKPGTLYGYTF
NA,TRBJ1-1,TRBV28,TGTGCCAGCAGAACAACCTGGCCCCTCTTTGCTTTCTTT,CASRTTWPLFAFF
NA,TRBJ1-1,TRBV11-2,TGTGCCAGCAGCTTAGATCCCAACACTGAAGCTTTCTTT,CASSLDPNTEAFF
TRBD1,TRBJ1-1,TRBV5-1,TGCGCCAGCAGCTTGGCCGACAGGGGTTGGGCGATGAACACTGAAGCTTTCTTT,CASSLADRGWAMNTEAFF
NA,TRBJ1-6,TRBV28,TGTGCCAGCAGTCTGCGGAATTCACCCCTCCACTTT,CASSLRNSPLHF
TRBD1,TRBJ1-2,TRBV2,TGTGCCAGCAGTGAAACAGGGGAGGACGGCTACACCTTC,CASSETGEDGYTF
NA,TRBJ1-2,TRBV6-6,TGTGCCAGCAGGCTTGACGCGGTTGACTATGGCTACACCTTC,CASRLDAVDYGYTF
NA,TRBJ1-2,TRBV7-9,TGTGCCAGCAGCACGAATGGGGGTAGGGTCTATGGCTACACCTTC,CASSTNGGRVYGYTF
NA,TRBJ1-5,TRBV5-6,TGTGCCAGCAGCTTGGCCCCTTTTCAGCCCCAGCATTTT,CASSLAPFQPQHF
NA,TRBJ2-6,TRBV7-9,TGTGCCAGCAGCGAGACAAGCTCTGGGGCCAACGTCCTGACTTTC,CASSETSSGANVLTF
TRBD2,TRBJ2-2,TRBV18,TGTGCCAGCTCAACGGGACTAGCGGGAGCCACCGGGGAGCTGTTTTTT,CASSTGLAGATGELFF
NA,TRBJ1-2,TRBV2,TGTGCCAGCAGTGGACAGCGCTATGGCTACACCTTC,CASSGQRYGYTF
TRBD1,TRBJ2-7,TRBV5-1,TGCGCCAGCAGCCCAGGGACAGAGCGCGAGCAGTACTTC,CASSPGTEREQYF
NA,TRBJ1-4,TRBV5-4,TGTGCCAGCAGCGAGACGGCCCCGGATGAAAAACTGTTTTTT,CASSETAPDEKLFF
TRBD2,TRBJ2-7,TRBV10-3,TGTGCCATCATCAAAATGGGAGGGCCCGACTACGAGCAGTACTTC,CAIIKMGGPDYEQYF
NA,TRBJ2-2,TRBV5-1,TGCGCCAGCAGCTTGAACAGGCCTCTCGACACCGGGGAGCTGTTTTTT,CASSLNRPLDTGELFF
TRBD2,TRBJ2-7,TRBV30,TGTGCCTGGAGCGCCACACTCCCCGGGGGGACTAAAGAGCAGTACTTC,CAWSATLPGGTKEQYF
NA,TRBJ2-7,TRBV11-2,TGTGCCAGCACCTCCTCCCGCACTAACTCCTACGAGCAGTACTTC,CASTSSRTNSYEQYF